One sample yielded the 25 T cell receptor beta chains listed below, sequenced in a study of cytomegalovirus exposure and HLA in healthy donors. Libraries were prepared by immunoSEQ multiplex PCR; TCRdb keeps only in-frame clonotypes and omits some of them. Of fewer than 250,000 clones listed, around nine tenths are singletons. Source material: PBMCs. The source is a man younger than 35 in good health and CMV-seronegative.

This clone appeared once. V and J are TRBV7-9 and TRBJ2-7, with 8 positions matching TRBD1. In germline, CDR1 is SEHNR, CDR2 FQNEAQ (reference sequence). The V segment lost 4 bases and the J segment 6 bases; nucleotides outside the gene matches: 8. CDR3 length: 14 residues. This CDR3 is CASSSDRGWGEQYF. In DNA, the CDR3 is TGTGCCAGCAGCTCTGACAGGGGTTGGGGCGAGCAGTACTTC.

The chain recombines TRBV6-5 with TRBJ2-1; the D gene is possibly TRBD2 (6 bases). In germline, CDR1 is MNHEY, CDR2 SVGAGI. Trimming cost V 1 base and J 4 bases, with 14 bases left between them. The CDR3 runs to 16 residues. Here the CDR3 DNA reads TGTGCCAGCAGTTACTACCCTAGCGACACTTACAATGAGCAGTTCTTC. Its protein product is CASSYYPSDTYNEQFF.

This clone was counted a single time. The chain couples TRBV12-5 to TRBJ1-4; 7 nucleotides match TRBD1. The CDR3 has 14 amino acids. Germline-derived CDR1 and CDR2 are LGHNT and FRNRAP. Trimming took 7 bases from V and 7 from J; bases not matched to a gene: 9. This CDR3 is CASAPRQGGEKLFF. CDR3 nucleotides: TGTGCTAGTGCGCCCAGACAGGGAGGTGAAAAACTGTTTTTT.

The chain has TRBV4-3 and TRBJ1-2; TRBD1 matches at 9 bases. The trim removed 0 bases at V and 2 bases at J, leaving 7 bases unmatched. Germline-derived CDR1 and CDR2 are LGHNA and YSLEER. This CDR3 has 17 amino acids. CDR3 sequence: CASSQETGGFWNYGYTF. CDR3 DNA: TGCGCCAGCAGCCAAGAAACAGGGGGCTTCTGGAACTATGGCTACACCTTC.

The chain is built from TRBV11-2 and TRBJ1-2; D not resolved. V lost 6 bases and J lost 5, with 13 bases in between. The CDR3 is made up of 13 amino acids. The germline V gene encodes CDR1 SGHAT and CDR2 FQNNGV. The chain's CDR3 is CASRGWEEYGYTF. The CDR3 nucleotides read TGTGCCAGCAGAGGTTGGGAGGAGTATGGCTACACCTTC.

This sequence joins TRBV6-1 and TRBJ2-7, with D hard to call. The CDR3 is 12 residues long. V was trimmed by 8 bases and J by 4 bases, leaving 12 bases between them. CDR1 is MNHNS and CDR2 is SASEGT in the germline V gene. The CDR3 DNA reads as TGTGCCAGCCGAGAGAGCAATTACGAGCAGTACTTC. Protein product: CASRESNYEQYF.

The chain links TRBV6-5 to TRBJ2-3, with D possibly TRBD2 on 5 matching bases. This CDR3 has 14 amino acids. Looked up from germline, CDR1 is MNHEY and CDR2 is SVGAGI. V was shortened by 5 bases and J by 4 bases, with 13 bases between the two germline ends. The CDR3 protein is CASSHNNGADTQYF. In DNA form, the CDR3 reads TGTGCCAGCAGTCACAACAACGGGGCAGATACGCAGTATTTT.

V gene TRBV30 combines with J gene TRBJ1-2, with a weak D call TRBD1 (6 bases). V was clipped by 0 bases and J by 4 bases, with 15 bases between them. The CDR3 is made up of 15 amino acids. From germline, CDR1 is GTSNPN and CDR2 SVGIG (reference sequence). This chain's CDR3 is CAWSVFYGQSYGYTF. CDR3 DNA: TGTGCCTGGAGTGTTTTCTATGGACAGAGCTATGGCTACACCTTC.

The chain has TRBV13 and TRBJ1-1; TRBD1 aligns across 9 bases. Germline CDR1 is PRHDT and CDR2 is FYEKMQ (reference sequence). The CDR3 length is 14 residues. Unmatched junction bases numbered 6, after V lost 5 bases and J lost 5 bases. CDR3 coding DNA: TGTGCCAGCAGCGCCCAACAGGGGGCAACTGAAGCTTTCTTT. As protein: CASSAQQGATEAFF.

The CDR3 region is CASSPFKGQGHYEQYF. The CDR3 DNA reads TGTGCCAGCAGTCCCTTCAAGGGACAGGGTCACTACGAGCAGTACTTC. V is TRBV28 and J is TRBJ2-7; 9 bases fit TRBD1. Germline V gives CDR1 MDHEN, CDR2 SYDVKM. J gave up 3 bases and V 5 bases, and 11 bases lay outside the gene matches. This CDR3 has 16 amino acids.

Only a few counts were recorded for this clone. This chain connects TRBV10-1 to TRBJ2-7; perhaps TRBD1 as D (5 bases). The CDR3 length is 14 residues. The germline V gene has CDR1 WNHNN and CDR2 SYGVQD (reference sequence). Trimming cost V 3 bases and J 6 bases, with 15 bases left between them. The CDR3 DNA reads as TGCGCCAGCAGTGATCAGGGCAGAGAGCTCGAGCAGTACTTC. It encodes CASSDQGRELEQYF.

The V and J genes are TRBV4-3 and TRBJ2-4; the match to TRBD1 covers 9 bases. Germline V gene lookup returns CDR1 LGHNA and CDR2 YSLEER. The CDR3 sequence is 15 residues long. V lost 0 bases to trimming and J lost 6 bases; unmatched junction nucleotides: 3. The CDR3 loop reads CASSQDRTGVNIQYF. The DNA for the CDR3 is TGCGCCAGCAGCCAAGATCGGACAGGGGTAAACATTCAGTACTTC.

This chain connects TRBV15 to TRBJ2-1; D is possibly TRBD1 (5 bases). The CDR3 has 15 residues. V was shortened by 0 bases and J by 2 bases, with 8 bases between the two germline ends. CDR1 and CDR2 from the germline V gene are LNHNV and YYDKDF (reference sequence). CDR3 residues: CATSRDRAAYNEQFF. CDR3 nucleotide sequence: TGTGCCACCAGCAGAGACAGGGCGGCCTACAATGAGCAGTTCTTC.

This rearrangement joins TRBV5-4 to TRBJ2-7; D is ambiguous. The germline gives CDR1 SGHNT, CDR2 YYREEE (reference sequence). Trimming removed 3 bases at V and 0 bases at J, with 10 bases between. The CDR3 consists of 14 residues. CDR3 in amino acids: CASSSPDSSYEQYF. For the CDR3, the DNA is TGTGCCAGCAGCTCCCCTGACTCCTCCTACGAGCAGTACTTC.

The rearrangement links TRBV7-8 to TRBJ1-5; no firm D call. The CDR3 has 15 residues. V was pared by 0 bases and J by 8 bases, with 14 bases between. Germline V gene data show CDR1 as SGHVS and CDR2 as FQNEAQ. DNA for the CDR3: TGTGCCAGCAGCTTAGCGAGGCGAGGGTCAGAGCCCCAGCATTTT. This codes for CASSLARRGSEPQHF. The variable domain in full, completed from reference TRBV7-8 and TRBJ1-5, reads GAGVSQSPRYKVAKRGQDVALRCDPISGHVSLFWYQQALGQGPEFLTYFQNEAQLDKSGLPSDRFFAERPEGSVSTLKIQRTQQEDSAVYLCASSLARRGSEPQHFGDGTRLSIL.

The gene calls are TRBV5-4 and TRBJ1-5, with 12 bases that match TRBD1. The CDR3 spans 16 residues. The germline V gene has CDR1 SGHNT and CDR2 YYREEE (reference sequence). With 4 bases clipped from V and 1 base from J, the junction kept 3 bases outside the gene matches. In DNA, the CDR3 is TGTGCCAGCAGCCCCGGGACAGGGGGCAGCAATCAGCCCCAGCATTTT. Residues: CASSPGTGGSNQPQHF.

The chain is built from TRBV4-1 and TRBJ1-2, with a weak D call TRBD1 (5 bases). The CDR3 covers 16 residues. Germline assignment: CDR1 MGHRA and CDR2 YSYEKL. V lost 2 bases and J lost 6, with 19 bases in between. CDR3 sequence reads: CASSQTVVRGSHGYTF. The CDR3 nucleotides are TGCGCCAGCAGCCAAACGGTTGTACGGGGGTCTCATGGCTACACCTTC.

The CDR3 DNA follows: TGTGCCAGCTCACCTCCCGACAATCGTGGAAACACCATATATTTT. As protein: CASSPPDNRGNTIYF. The gene calls are TRBV18 and TRBJ1-3; no firm D call. CDR1 and CDR2 (germline): KGHSH, LQKENI. This CDR3 spans 15 amino acids. Trimming took off 3 bases at V and 3 bases at J, with 12 bases between the two ends.

The chain links TRBV5-1 to TRBJ2-1; the match to TRBD2 covers 15 bases. The V gene end was trimmed by 5 bases and the J gene end by 0 bases; junction bases not matched to a gene: 3. Germline V gene data show CDR1 as SGHRS and CDR2 as YFSETQ. There are 17 residues in the CDR3. CDR3 sequence: CASRRTSGGASYNEQFF. The CDR3 coding sequence is TGCGCCAGCAGAAGGACTAGCGGGGGGGCCTCCTACAATGAGCAGTTCTTC.

The chain carries TRBV28 and TRBJ2-5, with 7 bases identical to TRBD1. Trimming took 6 bases from V and 7 from J; bases not matched to a gene: 17. The CDR3 runs to 16 residues. The germline V gene has CDR1 MDHEN and CDR2 SYDVKM. In DNA, the CDR3 is TGTGCCAGCAGCGGACAGGTGACCACCCCCCTCGGGACCCAGTACTTC. Encoded protein: CASSGQVTTPLGTQYF.

V usage is TRBV6-6 and J usage is TRBJ2-1; no clear D gene. This CDR3 is built from 12 residues. V lost 6 bases and J lost 6, with 9 bases in between. Germline loops: CDR1 MNHNY, CDR2 SVGAGI (reference sequence). This CDR3 is CASSSTGNEQFF. The CDR3 DNA sequence: TGTGCCAGCAGCTCGACGGGCAATGAGCAGTTCTTC.

The rearrangement uses TRBV4-1 and TRBJ2-3, with D unresolved. With 0 bases removed from V and 2 bases from J, the gap between germline ends came to 9 bases. Germline assignment: CDR1 MGHRA and CDR2 YSYEKL. The CDR3 spans 15 residues. Here the CDR3 reads CASSQDGLYTDTQYF. CDR3 DNA: TGCGCCAGCAGCCAAGATGGGCTATACACAGATACGCAGTATTTT.

The chain joins TRBV19 to TRBJ1-1, with D possibly matching TRBD1 (6 bases). Germline assignment: CDR1 LNHDA and CDR2 SQIVND (reference sequence). V was cut by 5 bases and J by 4 bases, with 17 bases left in between. The CDR3 is 15 amino acids. The CDR3 protein is CASSPAQGMLTEAFF. The CDR3, as DNA: TGTGCCAGTAGTCCCGCACAGGGAATGCTCACTGAAGCTTTCTTT.

This clone was detected ten times or more. V is TRBV12-5 and J is TRBJ2-5; D might be TRBD2 (5 bases). Germline V gene sequence: CDR1 LGHNT, CDR2 FRNRAP. Trimming took off 5 bases at V and 4 bases at J, with 20 bases between the two ends. The CDR3 covers 16 residues. Here the CDR3 reads CASGPSESGFGETQYF. CDR3 nucleotides: TGTGCTAGTGGTCCCTCGGAGTCGGGGTTCGGAGAGACCCAGTACTTC.

The DNA of the CDR3 is TGTGCCTCCAGGGCAGGGAATCGTGAAAAACTGTTTTTT. Amino acid sequence: CASRAGNREKLFF. J is TRBJ1-4 and V is TRBV27; TRBD1 might be the D (5 bases). Germline-derived CDR1 and CDR2 are MNHEY and SMNVEV (reference sequence). Deletions cut 11 bases from V and 7 bases from J, with 17 bases between. There are 13 residues in the CDR3. The complete variable domain, with remaining parts taken from reference TRBV27 and TRBJ1-4, reads EAQVTQNPRYLITVTGKKLTVTCSQNMNHEYMSWYRQDPGLGLRQIYYSMNVEVTDKGDVPEGYKVSRKEKRNFPLILESPSPNQTSLYFCASRAGNREKLFFGSGTQLSVL.